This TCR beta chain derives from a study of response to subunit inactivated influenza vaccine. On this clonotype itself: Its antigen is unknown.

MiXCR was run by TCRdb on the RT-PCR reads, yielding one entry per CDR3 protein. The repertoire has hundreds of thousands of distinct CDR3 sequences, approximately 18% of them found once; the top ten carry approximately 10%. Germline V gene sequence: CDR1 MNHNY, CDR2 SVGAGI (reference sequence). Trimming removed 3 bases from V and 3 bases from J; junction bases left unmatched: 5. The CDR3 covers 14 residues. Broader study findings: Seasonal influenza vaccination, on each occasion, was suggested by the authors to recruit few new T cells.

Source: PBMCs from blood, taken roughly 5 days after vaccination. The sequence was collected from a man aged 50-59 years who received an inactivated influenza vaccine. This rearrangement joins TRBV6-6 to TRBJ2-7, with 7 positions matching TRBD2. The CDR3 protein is CASSYRASGYEQYF. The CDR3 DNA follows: TGTGCCAGCAGTTATCGGGCTAGCGGCTACGAGCAGTACTTC.